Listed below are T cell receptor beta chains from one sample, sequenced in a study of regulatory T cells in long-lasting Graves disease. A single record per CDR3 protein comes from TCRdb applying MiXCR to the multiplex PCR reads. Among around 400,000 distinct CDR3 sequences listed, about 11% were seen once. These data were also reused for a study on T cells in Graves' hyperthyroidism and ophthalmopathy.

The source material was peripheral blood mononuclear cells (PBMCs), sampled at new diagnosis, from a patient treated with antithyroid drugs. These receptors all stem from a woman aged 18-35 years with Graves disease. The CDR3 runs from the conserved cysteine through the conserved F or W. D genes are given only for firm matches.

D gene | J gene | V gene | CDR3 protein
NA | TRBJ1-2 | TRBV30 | CARSAGGNAYTF
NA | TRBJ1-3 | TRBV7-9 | CASSSGQGNTIYF
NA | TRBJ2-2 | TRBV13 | CASSLVGGTGELFF
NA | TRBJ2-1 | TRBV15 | CATSRRYRADEQFF
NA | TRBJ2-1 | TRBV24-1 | CATSDAQGYEQFF
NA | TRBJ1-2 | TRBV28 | CASRGDGYTF
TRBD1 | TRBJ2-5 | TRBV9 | CASSASGTGPQETQYF
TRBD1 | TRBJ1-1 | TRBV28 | CASRGTANTEAFF
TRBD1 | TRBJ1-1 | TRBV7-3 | CASSFSRGPGTEAFF
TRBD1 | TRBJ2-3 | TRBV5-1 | CASSFTGAGDTQYF
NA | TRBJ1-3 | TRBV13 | CASSSRGVAYGNTIYF
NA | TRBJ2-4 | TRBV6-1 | CASSMAAQGLAKNIQYF
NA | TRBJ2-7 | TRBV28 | CASSTLTRGPEQYF
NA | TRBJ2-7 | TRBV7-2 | CASSFAAGEQYF
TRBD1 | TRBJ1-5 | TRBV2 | CASSEFAYGQGWNQPQHF
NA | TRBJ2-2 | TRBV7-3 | CASSMAFSAGELFF
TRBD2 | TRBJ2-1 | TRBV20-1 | CSARDPIGLASYNEQFF
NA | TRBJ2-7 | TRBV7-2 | CASSLGRHEGGHRTNYEQYF
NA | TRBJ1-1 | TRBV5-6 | CASSLEEGMNTEAFF
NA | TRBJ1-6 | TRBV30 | CAWRHYNSPLHF
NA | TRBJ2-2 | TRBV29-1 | CSVEENNTGELFF
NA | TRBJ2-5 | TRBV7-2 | CASRLRKSRATGEETQYF